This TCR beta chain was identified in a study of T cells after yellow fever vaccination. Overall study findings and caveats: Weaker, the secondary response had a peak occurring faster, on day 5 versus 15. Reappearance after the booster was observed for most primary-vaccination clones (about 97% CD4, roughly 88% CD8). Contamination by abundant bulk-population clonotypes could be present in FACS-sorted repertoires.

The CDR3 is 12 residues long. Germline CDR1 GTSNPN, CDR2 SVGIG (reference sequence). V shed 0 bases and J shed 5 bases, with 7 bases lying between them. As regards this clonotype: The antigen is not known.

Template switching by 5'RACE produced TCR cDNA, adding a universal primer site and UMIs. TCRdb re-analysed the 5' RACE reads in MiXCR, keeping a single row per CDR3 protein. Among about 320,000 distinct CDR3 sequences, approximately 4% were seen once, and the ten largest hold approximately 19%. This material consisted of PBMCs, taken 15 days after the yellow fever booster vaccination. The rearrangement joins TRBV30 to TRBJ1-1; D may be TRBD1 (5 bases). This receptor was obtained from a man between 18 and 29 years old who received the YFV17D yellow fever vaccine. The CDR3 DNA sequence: TGTGCCTGGAGTGTACAGGCGACTGAAGCTTTCTTT. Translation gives CAWSVQATEAFF.